The clone carrying this T cell receptor (beta chain) was observed once. CDR3 length: 13 amino acids. Germline values: CDR1 SGHTA, CDR2 FQGNSA. With 6 bases clipped from V and 8 bases from J, the junction kept 3 bases outside the gene matches. Amplification of TCR alpha and beta CDR3 regions from RNA used iRepertoire nested multiplex PCR. MiXCR, run by TCRdb on the multiplex PCR reads, gives a single entry per CDR3 protein. The sample carries roughly 100,000 distinct CDR3 sequences, around 37% recorded once. The sample is drawn from a study of glioma-infiltrating T cells. V gene TRBV7-2 combines with J gene TRBJ2-3, with 12 bases lining up with TRBD2. This TCR was recovered from a human donor with low-grade glioma or glioblastoma, undergoing nonglioma brain surgery, or in good health (not recorded which). The source material was glioma tissue, nonneoplastic brain tissue, or PBMCs (not recorded which). Here the CDR3 DNA reads TGTGCCAGCAGACTAGCGGGAGGCGGTACGCAGTATTTT. It yields the protein CASRLAGGGTQYF.